The next 12 T cell receptor beta chains were all read from a single sample in a study of post-analysis software for immune sequencing data. These receptors' targets are unknown. Overall study results and limits: Comparison of patients with controls showed 5 or 6 TRBV segments more frequent in patients, TRBV5-6, TRBV5-1 and TRBV20-1 among them.

Unique-molecular-identifier-tagged TCR beta cDNA libraries were used. TCRdb ran MiXCR on the PCR reads and lists one entry per CDR3 protein. Among fewer than 850,000 distinct CDR3 sequences listed, roughly 46% were seen once. The sequencing input was blood. The receptors originated from a girl aged 5 to 17 with multiple sclerosis.

At least ten counts were recorded for this clonotype. The genes are TRBV6-5 and TRBJ1-2; a weak D match, TRBD1 (6 bases). Germline V gene data show CDR1 as MNHEY and CDR2 as SVGAGI. Trimming stripped 6 bases from V and 3 bases from J, with 11 bases between. The CDR3 loop spans 13 amino acids. The CDR3 coding sequence is TGTGCCAGCAGGGACGACAGGCACTATGGCTACACCTTC. Protein sequence: CASRDDRHYGYTF.

V is TRBV15 and J is TRBJ2-5, with a tentative D call TRBD1 (6 bases). The V end was cut by 4 bases, the J end by 2 bases, with 20 bases between. The germline gives CDR1 LNHNV, CDR2 YYDKDF (reference sequence). The CDR3 consists of 17 residues. CDR3 residues: CATSNLRTGTPQETQYF. The CDR3 DNA is TGTGCCACCAGCAACTTGAGGACCGGGACACCTCAAGAGACCCAGTACTTC.

This clonotype occurred a few times. The V and J genes are TRBV5-1 and TRBJ2-1; no clear D gene. CDR1 and CDR2 from the germline V gene are SGHRS and YFSETQ. V was pared by 0 bases and J by 8 bases, with 6 bases between. CDR3 length: 12 amino acids. The CDR3 DNA reads as TGCGCCAGCAGCTTGGAGCTCGATGAGCAGTTCTTC. Protein product: CASSLELDEQFF.

The genes are TRBV27 and TRBJ1-5, with D unresolved. This CDR3 spans 14 amino acids. The V gene lost 6 bases and the J gene lost 5 bases, with 14 bases spanning the gap. CDR1 is MNHEY and CDR2 is SMNVEV in the germline V gene (reference sequence). CDR3 sequence: CASRGEAGDQPQHF. CDR3 sequence (DNA): TGTGCCAGCAGGGGAGAGGCCGGGGATCAGCCCCAGCATTTT.

This chain links TRBV30 with TRBJ1-5; possibly TRBD1 for D (5 bases). Looked up from germline, CDR1 is GTSNPN and CDR2 is SVGIG (reference sequence). The CDR3 runs 13 residues. Trimming removed 3 bases from V and 3 bases from J, with 9 bases in between. The CDR3 loop reads CAWRSGANQPQHF. The CDR3 bases are TGTGCCTGGAGGTCCGGGGCCAATCAGCCCCAGCATTTT.

On this clonotype: A read error may produce the germline difference seen at one junction end. This CDR3 is CAISDLFGQKSYEQYF. In nucleotides, the CDR3 is TGTGCCATCAGTGATTTGTTCGGACAGAAGAGTTACGAGCAGTACTTC. The chain combines TRBV24-1 with TRBJ2-7; D is perhaps TRBD1 (6 bases). CDR1 is KGHDR, CDR2 SFDVKD, per germline. The CDR3 extends over 16 amino acids.

Ten or more counts support this clonotype. The chain's CDR3 is CSAMAETRPQETQYF. CDR3 nucleotides: TGCAGCGCGATGGCAGAAACTAGGCCACAAGAGACCCAGTACTTC. The rearrangement links TRBV29-1 to TRBJ2-5; a possible D gene is TRBD2 (5 bases). The CDR3 length is 15 residues. V lost 7 bases and J 2 bases, leaving 20 bases between the germline ends. Germline CDR1 is SQVTM and CDR2 is ANQGSEA.

The V and J genes are TRBV9 and TRBJ2-3, with TRBD2 matching 8 bases. CDR1 and CDR2 from the germline V gene are SGDLS and YYNGEE. Unmatched junction bases numbered 11, after V lost 3 bases and J lost 2 bases. The CDR3 covers 17 residues. This CDR3 is CASSAPRNSGNTDTQYF. The DNA for the CDR3 is TGTGCCAGCAGCGCACCCCGAAATAGCGGGAACACAGATACGCAGTATTTT.

The DNA of the CDR3 is TGTGCCAGCAGAAACAACAGACAAAACCCTAACTATGGCTACACCTTC. This translates into CASRNNRQNPNYGYTF. The rearrangement links TRBV9 to TRBJ1-2; no clear D gene. V lost 5 bases, J lost 0 bases, and 17 bases lay in between. This CDR3 contains 16 residues. The V gene's germline CDR1 is SGDLS and CDR2 YYNGEE.

The rearrangement links TRBV7-9 to TRBJ1-1, with a weak D call TRBD1 (5 bases). V lost 5 bases and J 5 bases, leaving 15 bases between the germline ends. The CDR3 consists of 14 residues. In germline, CDR1 is SEHNR, CDR2 FQNEAQ (reference sequence). CDR3 DNA: TGTGCCAGCAGCCCCGGGGGAGGGGAGACTGAAGCTTTCTTT. This encodes CASSPGGGETEAFF.

J is TRBJ2-7 and V is TRBV5-1; TRBD1 might be the D (6 bases). The V end lost 0 bases, the J end lost 7 bases, and 11 bases lay between the germline ends. The length of the CDR3 is 13 residues. CDR1 and CDR2 from the germline V gene are SGHRS and YFSETQ. CDR3 residues: CASSLAQGREQYF. The CDR3 DNA is TGCGCCAGCAGCTTGGCCCAGGGGCGGGAGCAGTACTTC. Full variable domain (outside the CDR3, taken from reference TRBV5-1 and TRBJ2-7): KAGVTQTPRYLIKTRGQQVTLSCSPISGHRSVSWYQQTPGQGLQFLFEYFSETQRNKGNFPGRFSGRQFSNSRSEMNVSTLELGDSALYLCASSLAQGREQYFGPGTRLTVT.

This clonotype was observed a single time. Relative to the germline gene, one junction end is altered; a read error may explain this. The chain recombines TRBV25-1 with TRBJ1-1; D is unresolved. The CDR3 loop spans 14 amino acids. The V gene's germline CDR1 is MGHDK and CDR2 SYGVNS. The CDR3 loop is CASSDSPDGAETFF. The CDR3 nucleotides are TGTGCCAGCAGTGATTCGCCAGATGGAGCTGAAACTTTCTTT.